The 20 T cell receptor beta chains reported below all come from one sample, sequenced in a study of identical twins. Using its own MiXCR run on the 5' RACE reads, TCRdb lists one record per CDR3 protein. The sample contains roughly 720,000 distinct CDR3 sequences, 15% to 20% of which appear only once. This sample was shared with a second study, whose subject was T cells expressing NK-cell markers.

The sequenced sample consisted of PBMCs. Receptors originate from a woman younger than 30 in good health.

This clonotype occurred a few times. This sequence joins TRBV7-2 and TRBJ2-7; D perhaps matches TRBD2 (6 bases). The CDR3 is made up of 12 amino acids. CDR1 and CDR2 (germline): SGHTA, FQGNSA. Trimming removed 3 bases from V and 7 bases from J, with 10 bases in between. The CDR3 protein is CASSFHGREQYF. CDR3 nucleotides: TGTGCCAGCAGCTTCCATGGGAGGGAGCAGTACTTC.

This clonotype was seen a few times. This sequence joins TRBV20-1 and TRBJ1-2, with TRBD1 identical over 10 bases. V was pared by 4 bases and J by 9 bases, with 5 bases of the junction left unmatched. The CDR3 has 12 residues. Germline V gene lookup returns CDR1 DFQATT and CDR2 SNEGSKA (reference sequence). CDR3 sequence: CSAIGQGDSYTF. DNA for the CDR3: TGCAGTGCTATTGGACAGGGGGATAGCTACACCTTC.

The chain uses TRBV20-1 and TRBJ2-7, with TRBD2 identical over 10 bases. The germline V gene has CDR1 DFQATT and CDR2 SNEGSKA (reference sequence). The CDR3 loop spans 15 amino acids. The trim removed 4 bases at V and 2 bases at J, leaving 8 bases unmatched. The CDR3 DNA is TGCAGTGCTATCACCCCTAGCGGGAGTACCTACGAGCAGTACTTC. Protein product: CSAITPSGSTYEQYF.

V is TRBV10-3 and J is TRBJ2-1; TRBD2 matches 7 bases. V trimming: 0 bases; J trimming: 0 bases; junction bases outside the gene matches: 2. The germline V gene encodes CDR1 ENHRY and CDR2 SYGVKD. The CDR3 extends over 16 amino acids. CDR3 bases: TGTGCCATCAGTGAGTCGGCTAGCGGCTCCTACAATGAGCAGTTCTTC. This sequence encodes CAISESASGSYNEQFF.

The table lists this clonotype with a few counts. The chain joins TRBV7-2 to TRBJ1-1, with D hard to call. The CDR3 totals 12 residues. Trimming shortened V by 3 bases and J by 6 bases, and 8 bases separated the two germline ends. The V gene's germline CDR1 is SGHTA and CDR2 FQGNSA. The CDR3, as DNA: TGTGCCAGCAGCTTTCAAGGAGCTGAAGCTTTCTTT. This encodes CASSFQGAEAFF.

This rearrangement joins TRBV29-1 to TRBJ1-2; a weak D match, TRBD1 (6 bases). The CDR3 spans 11 residues. Per germline, CDR1 SQVTM and CDR2 ANQGSEA. V was pared by 3 bases and J by 6 bases, with 8 bases between. In DNA, the CDR3 is TGCAGCGTTGAGGACAGAAATGGCTACACCTTC. Translation gives CSVEDRNGYTF.

In this sample, this clonotype turned up once. The chain recombines TRBV11-3 with TRBJ2-3; no firm D call. Trimming removed 5 bases at V and 5 bases at J, with 11 bases between. The CDR3 covers 13 residues. Germline values: CDR1 SGHNT, CDR2 YENEEA. The CDR3 coding sequence is TGTGCCAGCAGCCCCTCATGGGAAGATACGCAGTATTTT. It specifies CASSPSWEDTQYF.

The rearrangement uses TRBV12-3 or TRBV12-4 and TRBJ1-4; D may be TRBD1 (6 bases). Trimming left V 3 bases short and J 8 bases short, with 10 bases between. The CDR3 consists of 13 residues. The CDR3 DNA is TGTGCCAGCAGTTTTGGGACACGGGAAAAACTGTTTTTT. Encoded protein: CASSFGTREKLFF.

This clonotype appeared many times. The V gene is TRBV6-2 or TRBV6-3, the J gene TRBJ2-5; no reliable D call. Looked up from germline, CDR1 is MNHEY and CDR2 is SVGEGT. This CDR3 has 12 residues. Trimming stripped 7 bases from V and 1 base from J, with 7 bases between. The CDR3 sequence is CASKQRQETQYF. The CDR3 coding sequence is TGTGCCAGCAAACAGCGCCAAGAGACCCAGTACTTC.

Only a few counts were recorded for this clonotype. This chain uses TRBV9 with TRBJ2-1, with TRBD2 matching over 8 bases. The junction had 6 bases not matched to a gene; V was cut back by 4 bases and J by 3 bases. This CDR3 spans 15 amino acids. The germline gives CDR1 SGDLS, CDR2 YYNGEE. The CDR3 DNA reads TGTGCCAGCAGCCCTCAGGGACTAGACTACAATGAGCAGTTCTTC. Translated: CASSPQGLDYNEQFF.

The chain combines TRBV5-1 with TRBJ2-3; a weak D match, TRBD1 (6 bases). The CDR3 sequence is 14 residues long. V lost 3 bases and J 5 bases, leaving 13 bases between the germline ends. Looked up from germline, CDR1 is SGHRS and CDR2 is YFSETQ. The CDR3 here is CASSSQGLGDTQYF. CDR3 bases: TGCGCCAGCAGCTCACAGGGTTTAGGAGATACGCAGTATTTT.

This clonotype was found a few times. The gene calls are TRBV9 and TRBJ2-7; the D gene is possibly TRBD2 (5 bases). Germline lookup yields CDR1 SGDLS and CDR2 YYNGEE. The CDR3 extends over 14 amino acids. Trimming pared 1 base from V and 5 bases from J, leaving 13 bases between. CDR3 bases: TGTGCCAGCAGCGTATCCGGGGTAAGCGACGAGCAGTACTTC. It encodes CASSVSGVSDEQYF.

This clonotype was counted at least ten times. The junction does not match germline at one end; this may be a read error. The CDR3 reads CASSLGGEQYF. The CDR3 DNA follows: TGTGCCAGCAGCTTAGGGGGCGAGCAGTACTTC. V usage is TRBV12-3 or TRBV12-4 and J usage is TRBJ2-7; possibly TRBD1 for D (6 bases). The CDR3 runs to 11 residues.

This clonotype was counted between two and nine times. The chain combines TRBV9 with TRBJ2-1, with 13 nucleotides matching TRBD2. Per the germline V gene, CDR1 is SGDLS and CDR2 is YYNGEE. The CDR3 has 15 amino acids. V gave up 4 bases and J gave up 10 bases; unmatched junction bases: 8. CDR3 sequence reads: CASSQGLAGWGEQFF. The CDR3 bases are TGTGCCAGCAGCCAGGGACTAGCGGGATGGGGAGAGCAGTTCTTC.

The chain joins TRBV9 to TRBJ2-7; 10 bases are shared with TRBD1. The CDR3 runs to 15 residues. With V trimmed by 0 bases and J by 3 bases, 3 bases remained unmatched. CDR1 SGDLS and CDR2 YYNGEE come from the germline V gene. The CDR3 here is CASSVEGTGVYEQYF. The CDR3 region has the DNA TGTGCCAGCAGCGTAGAAGGGACAGGGGTCTACGAGCAGTACTTC.

This clonotype was observed a few times. V is TRBV12-3 or TRBV12-4 and J is TRBJ1-1; 9 nucleotides match TRBD1. J gave up 8 bases and V 6 bases, and 10 bases lay outside the gene matches. The CDR3 extends over 14 amino acids. The DNA of the CDR3 is TGTGCCAGCAGGTTCCGGGACAGGGAAGGGGAAGCTTTCTTT. Residues: CASRFRDREGEAFF.

The rearrangement links TRBV7-9 to TRBJ1-1; 9 nucleotides align to TRBD1. Germline CDR1 and CDR2: SEHNR and FQNEAQ (reference sequence). The V gene end was trimmed by 8 bases and the J gene end by 5 bases; junction bases not matched to a gene: 18. The CDR3 is 17 amino acids. The CDR3 DNA is TGTGCCAGCGATACCCCTAGGACAGGGGTGGTTTGGACTGAAGCTTTCTTT. Translation: CASDTPRTGVVWTEAFF.

V usage is TRBV11-2 and J usage is TRBJ2-7; D is possibly TRBD1 (8 bases). Trimming took 4 bases from V and 3 from J, leaving 25 bases between them. There are 18 residues in the CDR3. Looked up from germline, CDR1 is SGHAT and CDR2 is FQNNGV. The CDR3 DNA follows: TGTGCCAGCAGCTCGACTGGGGGAGGGCAGGGGGCTGTCTACGAGCAGTACTTC. It yields the protein CASSSTGGGQGAVYEQYF.

The rearrangement uses TRBV6-1 and TRBJ2-1; 14 bases fit TRBD2. The V gene end was trimmed by 7 bases and the J gene end by 8 bases; junction bases not matched to a gene: 4. This CDR3 spans 14 amino acids. Germline lookup yields CDR1 MNHNS and CDR2 SASEGT. The CDR3 DNA reads as TGTGCCAGCATCGGGACTAGCGGGAGTGATGAGCAGTTCTTC. Residues: CASIGTSGSDEQFF.

CDR3 protein: CSVESQVEGYEQYF. CDR3 DNA sequence: TGCAGCGTTGAGTCCCAGGTGGAGGGCTACGAGCAGTACTTC. The V and J genes are TRBV29-1 and TRBJ2-7; possible D gene TRBD2, 6 bases. Germline V gene lookup returns CDR1 SQVTM and CDR2 ANQGSEA. The CDR3 runs to 14 residues. Trimming removed 3 bases at V and 3 bases at J, with 15 bases between.